This T cell receptor beta chain was documented in a study of PD-L1 blockade in urothelial cancer. This CDR3 comprises 14 residues. Germline CDR1 is SSHAT and CDR2 is FNYEAQ (reference sequence). A note on this clone: The junction and the germline gene differ at one end; a read error may be behind it.

Time point denoted: pretreatment peripheral blood. Measured with immunoSEQ multiplex PCR; TCRdb has only the in-frame clones, and not every one. The repertoire holds some 40,000 clones, with around nine tenths as singletons. The TCR sequence derives from a donor over 35 with urothelial cancer. The specimen comprised PBMCs, sampled around atezolizumab (anti-PD-L1) treatment. The chain uses TRBV7-7 and TRBJ2-3; TRBD1 agrees at 9 bases. CDR3 sequence (DNA): TGTGCTAGCAGCGCGGGACAGGGCCCAGATACGCAGTATTTT. Translated: CASSAGQGPDTQYF.